This TCR beta chain derives from a study of vaccination and CD4 T cells after COVID-19. The CDR3 loop spans 14 amino acids. In germline, CDR1 is DFQATT, CDR2 SNEGSKA (reference sequence). Trimming left V 2 bases short and J 1 base short, with 11 bases between. Treatment given: approximately nine-day PBMC culture with coronavirus spike peptide pools or control peptides (ViraFEST assay). With respect to this clonotype: Its target is not known.

Researchers used the Oncomine TCR Beta short-read assay to sequence DNA from cultured CD4+ T cells. In TCRdb, the PCR reads were re-called with MiXCR into one record per CDR3 protein. In the table there are about 16,000 distinct CDR3 sequences, approximately 50% of which are singletons. This receptor was taken from a human donor who had recovered from COVID-19. The V gene is TRBV20-1, the J gene TRBJ1-1, with D uncertain. The sequencing input was CD4+ T cells from blood, cultured in vitro. Here the CDR3 DNA reads TGCAGTGCTAGATGGAGAAGTACGAACACTGAAGCTTTCTTT. Amino acids: CSARWRSTNTEAFF.